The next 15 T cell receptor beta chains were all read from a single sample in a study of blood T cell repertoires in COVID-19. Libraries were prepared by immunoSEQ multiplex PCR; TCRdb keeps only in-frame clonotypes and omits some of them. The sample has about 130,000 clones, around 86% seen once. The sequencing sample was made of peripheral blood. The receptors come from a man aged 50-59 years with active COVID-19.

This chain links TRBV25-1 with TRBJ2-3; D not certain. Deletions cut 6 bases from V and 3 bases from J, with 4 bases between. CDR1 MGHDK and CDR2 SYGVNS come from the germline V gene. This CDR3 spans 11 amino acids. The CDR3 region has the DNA TGTGCCAGCAGGACAACAGATACGCAGTATTTT. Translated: CASRTTDTQYF.

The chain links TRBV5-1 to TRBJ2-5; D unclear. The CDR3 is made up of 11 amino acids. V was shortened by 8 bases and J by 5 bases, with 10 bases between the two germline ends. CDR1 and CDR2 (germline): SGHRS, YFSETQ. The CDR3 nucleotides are TGCGCCAGTCAAGCCAGGGAGACCCAGTACTTC. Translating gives CASQARETQYF. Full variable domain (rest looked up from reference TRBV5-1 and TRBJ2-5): KAGVTQTPRYLIKTRGQQVTLSCSPISGHRSVSWYQQTPGQGLQFLFEYFSETQRNKGNFPGRFSGRQFSNSRSEMNVSTLELGDSALYLCASQARETQYFGPGTRLLVL.

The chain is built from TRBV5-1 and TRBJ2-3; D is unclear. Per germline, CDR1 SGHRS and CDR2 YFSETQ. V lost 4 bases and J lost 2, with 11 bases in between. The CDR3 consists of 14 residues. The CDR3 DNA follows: TGCGCCAGCAGCCCAACTACTATCACAGATACGCAGTATTTT. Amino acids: CASSPTTITDTQYF.

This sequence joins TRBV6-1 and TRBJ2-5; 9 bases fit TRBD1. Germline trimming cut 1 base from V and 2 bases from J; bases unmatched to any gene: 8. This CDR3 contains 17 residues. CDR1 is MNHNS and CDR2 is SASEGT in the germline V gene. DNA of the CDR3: TGTGCCAGCAGTGAAGAGTGGGGACAGGGTGGTCAAGAGACCCAGTACTTC. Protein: CASSEEWGQGGQETQYF.

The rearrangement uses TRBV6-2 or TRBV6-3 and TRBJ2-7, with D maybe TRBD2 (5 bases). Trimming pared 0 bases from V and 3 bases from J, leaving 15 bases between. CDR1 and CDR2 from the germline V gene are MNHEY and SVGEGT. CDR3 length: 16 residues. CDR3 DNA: TGTGCCAGCAGTTACTCTGGTTCCGGGGTGCGCTACGAGCAGTACTTC. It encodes CASSYSGSGVRYEQYF.

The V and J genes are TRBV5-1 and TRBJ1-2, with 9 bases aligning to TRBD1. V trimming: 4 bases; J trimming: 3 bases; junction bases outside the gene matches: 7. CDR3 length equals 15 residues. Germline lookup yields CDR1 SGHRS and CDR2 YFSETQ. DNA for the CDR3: TGCGCCAGCAGCCCGGACAGGGGTCTAGACTATGGCTACACCTTC. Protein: CASSPDRGLDYGYTF.

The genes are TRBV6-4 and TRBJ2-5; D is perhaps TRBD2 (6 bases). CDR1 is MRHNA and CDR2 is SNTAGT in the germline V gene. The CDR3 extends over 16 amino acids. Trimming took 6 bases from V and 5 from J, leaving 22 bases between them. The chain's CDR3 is CASSLPRVRRGETQYF. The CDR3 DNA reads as TGTGCCAGCAGCCTCCCCCGGGTTCGCCGGGGGGAGACCCAGTACTTC.

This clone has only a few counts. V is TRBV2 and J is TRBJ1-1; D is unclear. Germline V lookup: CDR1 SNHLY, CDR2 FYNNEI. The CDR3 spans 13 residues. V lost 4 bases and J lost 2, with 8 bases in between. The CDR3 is CASSGTSNTEAFF. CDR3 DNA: TGTGCCAGCAGTGGAACCAGTAACACTGAAGCTTTCTTT.

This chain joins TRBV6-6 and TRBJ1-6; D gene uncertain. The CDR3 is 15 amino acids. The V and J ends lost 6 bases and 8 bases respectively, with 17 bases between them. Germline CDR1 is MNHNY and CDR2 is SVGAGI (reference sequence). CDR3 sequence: CASSRTSGWDSPLHF. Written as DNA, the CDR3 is TGTGCCAGCAGCCGGACTTCTGGATGGGATTCACCCCTCCACTTT.

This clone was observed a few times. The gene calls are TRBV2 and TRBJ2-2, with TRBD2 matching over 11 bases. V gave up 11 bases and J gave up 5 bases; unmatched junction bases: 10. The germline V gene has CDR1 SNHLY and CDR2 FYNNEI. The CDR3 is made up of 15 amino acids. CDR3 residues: CAGSLPSGGTGELFF. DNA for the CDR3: TGTGCCGGTTCGCTTCCTAGCGGGGGGACCGGGGAGCTGTTTTTT.

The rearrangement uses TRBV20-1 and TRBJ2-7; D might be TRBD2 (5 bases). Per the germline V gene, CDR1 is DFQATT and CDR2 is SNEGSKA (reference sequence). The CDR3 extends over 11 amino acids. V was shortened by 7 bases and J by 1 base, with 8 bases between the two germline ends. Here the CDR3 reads CSVAGSYEQYF. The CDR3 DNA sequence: TGCAGTGTCGCGGGTTCCTACGAGCAGTACTTC.

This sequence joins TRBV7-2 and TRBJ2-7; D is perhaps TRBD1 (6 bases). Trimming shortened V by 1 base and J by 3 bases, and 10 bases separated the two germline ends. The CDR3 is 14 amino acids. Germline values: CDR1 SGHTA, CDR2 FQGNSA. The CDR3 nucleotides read TGTGCCAGCAGCTTAGACAGGGCAAGCTACGAGCAGTACTTC. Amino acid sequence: CASSLDRASYEQYF.

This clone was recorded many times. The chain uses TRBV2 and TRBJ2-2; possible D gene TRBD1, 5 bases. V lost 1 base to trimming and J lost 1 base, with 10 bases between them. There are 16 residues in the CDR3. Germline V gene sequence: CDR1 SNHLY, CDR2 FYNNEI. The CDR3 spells CASSEVGVGNTGELFF. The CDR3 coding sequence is TGTGCCAGCAGTGAAGTAGGGGTAGGGAACACCGGGGAGCTGTTTTTT.

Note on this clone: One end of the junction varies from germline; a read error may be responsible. Here the CDR3 DNA reads TGTGCTAGCAGCTTCGGCGGACAGGGGTTTCCCGGGGAGCTGTTTTTT. Its translation is CASSFGGQGFPGELFF. The V gene is TRBV7-7, the J gene TRBJ2-2, with 9 bases that match TRBD1. Germline V lookup: CDR1 SSHAT, CDR2 FNYEAQ (reference sequence). This CDR3 comprises 16 residues.

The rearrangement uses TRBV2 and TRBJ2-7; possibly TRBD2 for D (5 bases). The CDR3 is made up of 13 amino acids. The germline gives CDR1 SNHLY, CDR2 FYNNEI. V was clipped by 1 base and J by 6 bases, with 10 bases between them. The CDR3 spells CASSEVTRAEQYF. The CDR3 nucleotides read TGTGCCAGCAGTGAAGTGACGAGGGCCGAGCAGTACTTC.